This T cell receptor (beta chain) was profiled in a study of T cells in Graves' hyperthyroidism and ophthalmopathy. Study-wide results and limits: Researchers found most expanded thyroid clonotypes above 0.001 in blood as well. The model identified upcoming ophthalmopathy a median approximately six months ahead of onset.

Comments on this clonotype: Its matching antigen is unknown.

V lost 6 bases, J lost 10 bases, and 6 bases stayed unmatched. Germline V gene data show CDR1 as SGDLS and CDR2 as YYNGEE. This CDR3 has 14 residues. Amplification of TCR beta CDR3 regions used RNA as the template. Initially, a first-round RT-PCR of the TCR CDR3 employed the HTBI primer set. Each CDR3 protein gets one entry after TCRdb re-called the multiplex PCR reads with MiXCR. This repertoire shows about half a million distinct CDR3 sequences, 22% found once; its top ten account for approximately 49%. Specimen: blood. The chain couples TRBV9 to TRBJ2-1; 14 nucleotides line up with TRBD2. This clonotype was sampled from a woman aged 70 to 79 with Graves' ophthalmopathy. This chain's CDR3 is CASNPGTSGREQFF. The CDR3 DNA sequence: TGTGCCAGCAACCCCGGGACTAGCGGGAGAGAGCAGTTCTTC.